A single sample gave rise to the 23 T cell receptor beta chains below, sequenced in a study of shared clonotypes between healthy human individuals. Assay: immunoSEQ multiplex PCR; the TCRdb copy retains only in-frame clones and omits some. The sample contains roughly 1.4 million clones, just under 99% of which appear only once. The sequenced material came from naive CD4+ T cells sorted from blood. Subset described: CD45RA+ positively selected. The receptors derive from a young man in good health.

V usage is TRBV5-8 and J usage is TRBJ1-2; D uncertain. CDR3 length: 12 residues. Germline CDR1 reads SGHTS; CDR2 reads YDEGEE. Trimming left V 4 bases short and J 4 bases short, with 8 bases between. The CDR3 protein is CASSQVVYGYTF. The CDR3 DNA reads as TGTGCCAGCAGCCAAGTTGTCTATGGCTACACCTTC.

The V gene is TRBV28, the J gene TRBJ2-3, with 9 positions matching TRBD2. With 5 bases clipped from V and 5 bases from J, the junction kept 5 bases outside the gene matches. This CDR3 is built from 14 residues. Germline V gives CDR1 MDHEN, CDR2 SYDVKM. As DNA, the CDR3 is TGTGCCAGCAGTGAACAACTAGCGGGAGATACGCAGTATTTT. Amino acids: CASSEQLAGDTQYF.

This sequence joins TRBV5-1 and TRBJ1-5, with D unresolved. The CDR3 has 15 amino acids. Germline loops: CDR1 SGHRS, CDR2 YFSETQ. Trimming took 0 bases from V and 4 from J, leaving 11 bases between them. The CDR3 sequence is CASSLAGIGNQPQHF. CDR3 DNA sequence: TGCGCCAGCAGCTTGGCGGGTATCGGTAATCAGCCCCAGCATTTT.

In nucleotides, the CDR3 is TGCAGCGTTGAAATCCAGGGACGCACCTACGAGCAGTACTTC. Amino acid sequence: CSVEIQGRTYEQYF. The chain carries TRBV29-1 and TRBJ2-7, with D perhaps TRBD1 or TRBD2 (5 bases each). Germline CDR1 is SQVTM and CDR2 is ANQGSEA. The CDR3 is 14 residues long. Deletions cut 2 bases from V and 2 bases from J, with 13 bases between.

J is TRBJ2-1 and V is TRBV4-3; TRBD2 matches 7 bases. The CDR3 runs to 16 residues. Germline V gene data show CDR1 as LGHNA and CDR2 as YSLEER. The V and J ends lost 1 base and 5 bases, in that order; junction bases with no gene match: 8. The CDR3 DNA reads as TGCGCCAGCAGCCAAGCATCTAGCGGACTAAACAATGAGCAGTTCTTC. Protein: CASSQASSGLNNEQFF.

The rearrangement uses TRBV29-1 and TRBJ2-5; maybe TRBD1 (5 bases). In germline, CDR1 is SQVTM, CDR2 ANQGSEA. V dropped 7 bases and J dropped 5 bases, with 14 bases sitting between them. The CDR3 has 12 amino acids. CDR3 nucleotide sequence: TGCAGCGGGACCCTGGGGCGGGAGACCCAGTACTTC. Amino acid sequence: CSGTLGRETQYF.

The J gene is TRBJ1-4, the V gene TRBV27, with 11 nucleotides matching TRBD1. V lost 3 bases and J lost 6; bases outside the gene matches: 12. Per the germline V gene, CDR1 is MNHEY and CDR2 is SMNVEV (reference sequence). The CDR3 spans 18 residues. The CDR3 protein is CASSFWTGGGRTHEKLFF. DNA of the CDR3: TGTGCCAGCAGTTTTTGGACAGGGGGCGGAAGGACCCATGAAAAACTGTTTTTT.

As concerns this clone: Other DNA sequences in this sample translate to the same CDR3. The chain combines TRBV28 with TRBJ2-7; D is unresolved. CDR3 length: 12 residues. Per the germline V gene, CDR1 is MDHEN and CDR2 is SYDVKM. Trimming removed 3 bases from V and 3 bases from J, with 6 bases in between. CDR3 nucleotides: TGTGCCAGCAGTTTCTCCTACTACGAGCAGTACTTC. Its translation: CASSFSYYEQYF.

The chain carries TRBV5-1 and TRBJ2-7; TRBD1 matches 7 bases. After removal of 0 bases from V and 5 bases from J, the junction contained 8 bases not matched to a gene. CDR3 length: 15 amino acids. From germline, CDR1 is SGHRS and CDR2 YFSETQ. The chain's CDR3 is CASSLAVDRVHEQYF. CDR3 DNA sequence: TGCGCCAGCAGCTTGGCCGTCGACAGGGTCCACGAGCAGTACTTC.

The chain joins TRBV6-1 to TRBJ2-1; D call uncertain. This CDR3 is built from 14 residues. V was pared by 6 bases and J by 6 bases, with 15 bases between. CDR1 MNHNS and CDR2 SASEGT come from the germline V gene. The CDR3 nucleotides read TGTGCCAGCAGCGCAGGTTGGCAGACCAATGAGCAGTTCTTC. Its protein is CASSAGWQTNEQFF.

The J gene is TRBJ2-5, the V gene TRBV5-4, with D perhaps TRBD1 (6 bases). CDR3 length: 15 residues. Trimming cost V 2 bases and J 4 bases, with 15 bases left between them. Germline CDR1 and CDR2: SGHNT and YYREEE (reference sequence). CDR3 in amino acids: CASSFALVGAETQYF. The CDR3 nucleotides read TGTGCCAGCAGCTTCGCCCTAGTGGGGGCAGAGACCCAGTACTTC.

V is TRBV27 and J is TRBJ1-2, with a weak D call TRBD1 (5 bases). The germline V and J ends were trimmed by 0 bases and 0 bases, with 11 bases remaining between them. The CDR3 extends over 16 amino acids. CDR1 is MNHEY, CDR2 SMNVEV, per germline (reference sequence). CDR3 bases: TGTGCCAGCAGTTTATCGGGGCAGGGAGCTAACTATGGCTACACCTTC. Amino acid sequence: CASSLSGQGANYGYTF.

Only one count was recorded for this clone. The genes are TRBV2 and TRBJ1-2; D remains ambiguous. The CDR3 has 14 residues. V was pared by 2 bases and J by 8 bases, with 15 bases between. CDR1 is SNHLY, CDR2 FYNNEI, per germline. The CDR3 here is CASSESTVAAGYTF. CDR3 in DNA: TGTGCCAGCAGTGAAAGTACGGTAGCCGCGGGCTACACCTTC.

The chain recombines TRBV5-1 with TRBJ2-1, with 9 positions matching TRBD2. Germline V gives CDR1 SGHRS, CDR2 YFSETQ. The ends lost 5 bases at V and 9 bases at J; junction bases unmatched: 12. There are 15 residues in the CDR3. The CDR3 region is CASSFQIAGEGEQFF. The CDR3 DNA is TGCGCCAGCAGTTTCCAGATAGCGGGAGAGGGTGAGCAGTTCTTC.

The V gene is TRBV19, the J gene TRBJ1-2; D is possibly TRBD1 (5 bases). Germline V gene sequence: CDR1 LNHDA, CDR2 SQIVND (reference sequence). This CDR3 has 16 amino acids. Between the trimmed V and J ends, which lost 4 bases and 4 bases, there was a span of 19 bases. CDR3 protein: CASSTDRAGWGYGYTF. The DNA for the CDR3 is TGTGCCAGTAGTACCGACAGAGCGGGCTGGGGCTATGGCTACACCTTC.

V and J are TRBV19 and TRBJ2-7; 10 bases are a match to TRBD1. The J segment lost 3 bases and the V segment lost 5 bases, leaving 7 bases of the junction unmatched. The CDR3 totals 15 residues. CDR1 is LNHDA and CDR2 is SQIVND in the germline V gene (reference sequence). The CDR3 protein is CASSPRGQGNYEQYF. The DNA of the CDR3 is TGTGCCAGTAGTCCCCGGGGACAGGGGAACTACGAGCAGTACTTC.

As regards this clone: The same CDR3 also results from other DNA sequences found in this sample. The V call is TRBV4-1, the J call TRBJ2-7; TRBD1 matches at 9 bases. Germline V CDR1 and CDR2: MGHRA, YSYEKL. The V gene end was trimmed by 4 bases and the J gene end by 3 bases; junction bases not matched to a gene: 4. This CDR3 comprises 14 residues. The CDR3 region is CASSLRDRDYEQYF. CDR3 DNA: TGCGCCAGCAGCCTCCGGGACAGGGACTACGAGCAGTACTTC.

J is TRBJ2-2 and V is TRBV5-3; a possible D gene is TRBD1 (6 bases). TRBV5-3 is classed as an ORF, of uncertain function. Trimming took off 5 bases at V and 1 base at J, with 12 bases between the two ends. This CDR3 contains 15 residues. In DNA form, the CDR3 reads TGTGCCAGAAGTGTTGACAGGCAGAACACCGGGGAGCTGTTTTTT. This codes for CARSVDRQNTGELFF.

The rearrangement links TRBV9 to TRBJ2-3, with 7 positions matching TRBD2. V was pared by 4 bases and J by 4 bases, with 6 bases of the junction left unmatched. The CDR3 totals 14 residues. From germline, CDR1 is SGDLS and CDR2 YYNGEE. The CDR3 coding sequence is TGTGCCAGCAGCACAAGCGGGAACCCAGATACGCAGTATTTT. Translation: CASSTSGNPDTQYF.

The rearrangement uses TRBV5-1 and TRBJ2-2, with unresolved D. CDR3 length: 13 residues. Trimming removed 5 bases at V and 6 bases at J, with 11 bases between. Germline V gene lookup returns CDR1 SGHRS and CDR2 YFSETQ. The CDR3: CASSSQASGELFF. The CDR3 DNA sequence: TGCGCCAGCAGTTCACAAGCGTCCGGGGAGCTGTTTTTT.

The rearrangement links TRBV9 to TRBJ2-1; the D is unclear. The CDR3 runs 13 residues. Germline-derived CDR1 and CDR2 are SGDLS and YYNGEE. The V and J ends lost 0 bases and 8 bases respectively, with 9 bases between them. The DNA for the CDR3 is TGTGCCAGCAGCGTAGTAGACTCCGATGAGCAGTTCTTC. Translated: CASSVVDSDEQFF.

With regard to this clone: The sample has other DNA sequences that encode this CDR3 too. This sequence joins TRBV11-2 and TRBJ2-1; no clear D gene. The V gene lost 1 base and the J gene lost 7 bases, with 11 bases spanning the gap. The CDR3 totals 14 residues. Germline assignment: CDR1 SGHAT and CDR2 FQNNGV. CDR3 DNA sequence: TGTGCCAGCAGCTTAGGGTCGTTGGCGAATGAGCAGTTCTTC. This translates into CASSLGSLANEQFF.

V usage is TRBV25-1 and J usage is TRBJ2-1; perhaps TRBD1 as D (5 bases). There are 14 residues in the CDR3. The germline gives CDR1 MGHDK, CDR2 SYGVNS. The V end lost 10 bases, the J end lost 0 bases, and 13 bases lay between the germline ends. CDR3 DNA sequence: TGTGCCACCACGCTCGACAGCTCCTACAATGAGCAGTTCTTC. It codes for CATTLDSSYNEQFF.